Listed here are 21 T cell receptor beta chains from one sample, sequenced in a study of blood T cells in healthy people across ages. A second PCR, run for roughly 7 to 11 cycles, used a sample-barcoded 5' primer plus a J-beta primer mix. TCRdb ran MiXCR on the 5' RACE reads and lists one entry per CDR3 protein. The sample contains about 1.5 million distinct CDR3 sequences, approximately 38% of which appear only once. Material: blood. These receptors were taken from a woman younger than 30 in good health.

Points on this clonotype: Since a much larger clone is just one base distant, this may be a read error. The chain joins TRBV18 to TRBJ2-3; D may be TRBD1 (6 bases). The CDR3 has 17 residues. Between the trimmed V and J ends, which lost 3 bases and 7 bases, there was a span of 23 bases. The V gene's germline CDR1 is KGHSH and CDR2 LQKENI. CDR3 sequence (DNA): TGTGCCAGCTCACCCGGGCTCCTGTCAGGGGCCGGATATACGCAGTATTTT. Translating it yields CASSPGLLSGAGYTQYF.

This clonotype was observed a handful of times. The DNA for the CDR3 is TGTGCCAGCAGCCCGGTAGCGGGGGGTTTCGCAGATACGCAGTATTTT. It yields the protein CASSPVAGGFADTQYF. V is TRBV7-2 and J is TRBJ2-3, with 10 bases that match TRBD2. The V and J ends lost 5 bases and 4 bases, in that order; junction bases with no gene match: 9. Germline CDR1 and CDR2: SGHTA and FQGNSA. The CDR3 is 16 residues long. The complete variable domain, with remaining parts taken from reference TRBV7-2 and TRBJ2-3, reads GAGVSQSPSNKVTEKGKDVELRCDPISGHTALYWYRQSLGQGLEFLIYFQGNSAPDKSGLPSDRFSAERTGGSVSTLTIQRTQQEDSAVYLCASSPVAGGFADTQYFGPGTRLTVL.

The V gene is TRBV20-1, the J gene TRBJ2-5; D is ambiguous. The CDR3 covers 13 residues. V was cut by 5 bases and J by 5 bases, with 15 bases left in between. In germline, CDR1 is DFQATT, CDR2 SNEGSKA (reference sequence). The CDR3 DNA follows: TGCAGTGCTTTCGGGCCTCACGGGGAGACCCAGTACTTC. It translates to CSAFGPHGETQYF.

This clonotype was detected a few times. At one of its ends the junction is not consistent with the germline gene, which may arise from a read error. The CDR3 protein is CASSNSDRASSYEQYF. The CDR3 nucleotides are TGTGCCAGCAGTAACTCCGACAGGGCGAGCTCCTACGAGCAGTACTTC. The V and J genes are TRBV6-6 and TRBJ2-7; TRBD1 aligns across 7 bases. Germline loops: CDR1 MNHNY, CDR2 SVGAGI (reference sequence). The length of the CDR3 is 16 residues.

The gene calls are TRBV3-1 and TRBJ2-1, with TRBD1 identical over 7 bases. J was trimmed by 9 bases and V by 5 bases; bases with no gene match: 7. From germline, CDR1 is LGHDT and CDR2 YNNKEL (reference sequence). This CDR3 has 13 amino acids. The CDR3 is CASSEADRSEQFF. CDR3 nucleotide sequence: TGTGCCAGCAGCGAAGCGGACAGGTCTGAGCAGTTCTTC.

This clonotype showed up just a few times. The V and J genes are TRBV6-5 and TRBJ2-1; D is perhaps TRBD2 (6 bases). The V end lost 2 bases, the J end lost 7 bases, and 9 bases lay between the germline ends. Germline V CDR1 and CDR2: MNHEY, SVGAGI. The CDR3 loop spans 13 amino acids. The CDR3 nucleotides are TGTGCCAGCAGTTACGGGGCGGGGAATGAGCAGTTCTTC. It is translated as CASSYGAGNEQFF.

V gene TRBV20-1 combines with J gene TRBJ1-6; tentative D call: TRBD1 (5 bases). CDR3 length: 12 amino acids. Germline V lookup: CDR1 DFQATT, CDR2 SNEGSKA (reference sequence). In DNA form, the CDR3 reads TGCAGCCTTGGACAAACAAATTCACCCCTCCACTTT. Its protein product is CSLGQTNSPLHF.

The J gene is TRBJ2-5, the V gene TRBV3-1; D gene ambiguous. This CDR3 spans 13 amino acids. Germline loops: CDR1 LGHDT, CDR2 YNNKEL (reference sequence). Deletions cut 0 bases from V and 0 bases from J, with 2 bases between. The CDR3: CASSQEYQETQYF. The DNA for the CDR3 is TGTGCCAGCAGCCAAGAGTACCAAGAGACCCAGTACTTC.

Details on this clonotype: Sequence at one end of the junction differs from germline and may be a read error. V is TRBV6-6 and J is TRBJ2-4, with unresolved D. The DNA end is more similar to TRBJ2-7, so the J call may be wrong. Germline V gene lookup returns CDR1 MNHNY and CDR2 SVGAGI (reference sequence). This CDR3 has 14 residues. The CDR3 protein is CASSSPYNSHEQYF. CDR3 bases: TGTGCCAGCAGTTCCCCATATAACTCCCACGAGCAGTACTTC.

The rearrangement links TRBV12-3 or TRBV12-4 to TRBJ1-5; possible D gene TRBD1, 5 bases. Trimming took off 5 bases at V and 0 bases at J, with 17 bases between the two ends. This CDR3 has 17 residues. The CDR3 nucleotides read TGTGCCAGCAGTCCGACCGGGACCCCCTATAGCAATCAGCCCCAGCATTTT. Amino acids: CASSPTGTPYSNQPQHF.

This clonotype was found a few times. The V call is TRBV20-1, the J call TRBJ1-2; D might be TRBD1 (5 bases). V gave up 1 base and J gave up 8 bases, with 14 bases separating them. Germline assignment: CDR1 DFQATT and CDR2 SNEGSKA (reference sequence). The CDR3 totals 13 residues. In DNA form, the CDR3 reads TGCAGTGCTAGAGTTCCAGGGCTTAGAGGCTACACCTTC. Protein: CSARVPGLRGYTF.

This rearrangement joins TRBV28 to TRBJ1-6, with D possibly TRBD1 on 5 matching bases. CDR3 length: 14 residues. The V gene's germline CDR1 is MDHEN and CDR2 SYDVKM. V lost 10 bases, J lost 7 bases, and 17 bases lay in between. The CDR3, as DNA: TGTGCCACAAGACTCTACCGACAGAATTCACCCCTCCACTTT. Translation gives CATRLYRQNSPLHF.

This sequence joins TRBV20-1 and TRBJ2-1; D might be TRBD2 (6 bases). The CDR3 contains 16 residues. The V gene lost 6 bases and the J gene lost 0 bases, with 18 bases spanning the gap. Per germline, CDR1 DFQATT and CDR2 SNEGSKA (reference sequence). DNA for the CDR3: TGCAGTGCCGAGGAGAGCGGGCTTAGCTCCTACAATGAGCAGTTCTTC. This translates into CSAEESGLSSYNEQFF.

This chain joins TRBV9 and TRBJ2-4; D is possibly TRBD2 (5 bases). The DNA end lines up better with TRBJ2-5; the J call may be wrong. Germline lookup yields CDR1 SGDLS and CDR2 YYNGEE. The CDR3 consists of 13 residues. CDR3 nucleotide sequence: TGTGCCAGCAGCGCCTCGAGGGCAGAGACCCAGTACTTC. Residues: CASSASRAETQYF.

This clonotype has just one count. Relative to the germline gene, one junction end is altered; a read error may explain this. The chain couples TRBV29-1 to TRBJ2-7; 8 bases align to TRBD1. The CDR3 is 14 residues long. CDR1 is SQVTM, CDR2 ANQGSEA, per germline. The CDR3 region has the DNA TGCAGCGTTGCCCCCGGGACAGGCTCCTACAAGCAGTACTTC. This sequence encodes CSVAPGTGSYKQYF.

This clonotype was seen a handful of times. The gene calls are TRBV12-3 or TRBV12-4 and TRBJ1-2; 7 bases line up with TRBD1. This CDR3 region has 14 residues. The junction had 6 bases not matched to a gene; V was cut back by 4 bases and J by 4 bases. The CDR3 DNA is TGTGCCAGCAGTTCCGACAGGGAAGGCTATGGCTACACCTTC. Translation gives CASSSDREGYGYTF.

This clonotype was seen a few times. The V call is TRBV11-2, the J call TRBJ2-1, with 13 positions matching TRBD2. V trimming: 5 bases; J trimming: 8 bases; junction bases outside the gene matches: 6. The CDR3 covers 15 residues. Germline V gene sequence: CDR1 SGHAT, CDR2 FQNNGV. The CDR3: CASSPRTSGSHEQFF. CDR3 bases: TGTGCCAGCAGCCCTCGGACTAGCGGGAGTCATGAGCAGTTCTTC.

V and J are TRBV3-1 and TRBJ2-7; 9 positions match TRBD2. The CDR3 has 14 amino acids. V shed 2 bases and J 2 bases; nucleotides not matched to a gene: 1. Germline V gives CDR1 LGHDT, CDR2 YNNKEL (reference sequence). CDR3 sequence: CASSQLAGTYEQYF. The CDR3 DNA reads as TGTGCCAGCAGCCAACTAGCGGGAACCTACGAGCAGTACTTC.

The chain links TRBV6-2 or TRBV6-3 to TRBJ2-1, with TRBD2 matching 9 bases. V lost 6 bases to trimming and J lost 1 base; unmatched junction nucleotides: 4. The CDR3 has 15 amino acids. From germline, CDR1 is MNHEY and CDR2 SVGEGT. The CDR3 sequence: CASRLSGGSYNEQFF. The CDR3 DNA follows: TGTGCCAGCAGACTTAGCGGGGGATCCTACAATGAGCAGTTCTTC.

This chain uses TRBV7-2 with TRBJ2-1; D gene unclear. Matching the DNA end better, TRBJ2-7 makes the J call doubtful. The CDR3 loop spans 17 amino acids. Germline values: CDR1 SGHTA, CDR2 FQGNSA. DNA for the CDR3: TGTGCCAGCAGCTTAAAGGGCCCGGTGAGCTCCTACAATGAGCAGTACTTC. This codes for CASSLKGPVSSYNEQYF.

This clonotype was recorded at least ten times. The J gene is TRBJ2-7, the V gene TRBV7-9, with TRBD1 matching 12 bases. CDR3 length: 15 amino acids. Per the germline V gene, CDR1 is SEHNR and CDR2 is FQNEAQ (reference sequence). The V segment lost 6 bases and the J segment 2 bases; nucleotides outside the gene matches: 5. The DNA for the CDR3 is TGTGCCAGCAGTTCCGGGACAGGGGGCCCCTACGAGCAGTACTTC. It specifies CASSSGTGGPYEQYF. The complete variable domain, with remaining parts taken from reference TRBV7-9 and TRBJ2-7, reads DTGVSQNPRHKITKRGQNVTFRCDPISEHNRLYWYRQTLGQGPEFLTYFQNEAQLEKSRLLSDRFSAERPKGSFSTLEIQRTEQGDSAMYLCASSSGTGGPYEQYFGPGTRLTVT.